The TCR beta chain under discussion was sequenced for a study of OX40 agonist ivuxolimab in advanced cancers. Background on the study: Ivuxolimab, which is an agonistic anti-OX40 (CD134) antibody, was administered to the patients. Partial responses were achieved by three patients: one hepatocellular carcinoma, two cutaneous melanoma. Study conclusions and caveats: CD8+ T cells averaged more expanded clones than CD4+. Individuals who were partial responders at 0.1-3.0 mg/kg had clonal expansion that ranked among the lowest.

Of note for this clone: No antigen is known for it.

This CDR3 region has 14 residues. The germline V gene has CDR1 GTSNPN and CDR2 SVGIG (reference sequence). Trimming left V 3 bases short and J 2 bases short, with 13 bases between. Clones were read by immunoSEQ multiplex PCR, and TCRdb kept only the in-frame ones, dropping some. Found here are 14,000 or so clones, roughly 76% of them singletons; the top ten hold 16%. The source is an adult with an advanced solid tumor such as melanoma, head and neck, liver or kidney cancer. The source material was CD4+ or CD8+ T cells sorted from blood, sampled in a trial of the OX40 agonist ivuxolimab. The chain carries TRBV30 and TRBJ1-1; D not certain. The CDR3 DNA is TGTGCCTGGAGAGATGCCGTAATCAACACTGAAGCTTTCTTT. Encoded protein: CAWRDAVINTEAFF.